The T cell receptor beta chain under discussion was sequenced for a study of beta chain features in type 1 diabetes. Study-level background: Patients and healthy donors were similar in age, gender and cell yields. All samples together contributed almost 110,000,000 sorted cells for examination.

The isolated RNA, all of it, was reverse transcribed, so expressed TCRB transcripts were what got sequenced. Profiled with immunoSEQ multiplex PCR; TCRdb holds only in-frame clones, not every one. The data hold 600,000 to 700,000 clones, with over 10% observed a single time. Overall study results and limits: VDJ junctions sequenced from type 1 diabetes patients showed fewer insertions and more deletions. Shortening of TCRB CDR3s, moderate but significant, appeared in all four CD4+ subsets of Type 1 diabetes patients. It was among patients, rather than healthy donors, that naive, central memory and Treg TCRB repertoires appeared more similar.

Of note for this clone: No antigen is known for it. Other DNA sequences of this sample code for an identical CDR3.

CDR3 length equals 11 residues. Trimming left V 2 bases short and J 6 bases short, with 1 base between. Germline V gene lookup returns CDR1 SGHTA and CDR2 FQGNSA. The sequencing input was naive CD4+ T cells from blood. This receptor was obtained from a man aged 25-40 years with type 1 diabetes. The chain is built from TRBV7-2 and TRBJ2-2; D ambiguous. The CDR3 DNA reads as TGTGCCAGCAGCTTACCCGGGGAGCTGTTTTTT. Protein product: CASSLPGELFF.